The rows below give T cell receptor beta chains drawn from one sample of a study of control samples from healthy donors and cancer patients. The assay was immunoSEQ multiplex PCR, and TCRdb's table has in-frame clones only and misses some. The table records approximately 120,000 clones, more than 75% of them present only once. The sample comprised blood. Receptors originate from a man between 60 and 75 years old in good health. CDR3s include the opening cysteine and the closing phenylalanine or tryptophan. The D gene is left open where the match is weak. Clone size, where shown, is once, few, many, or a class for clones that have expanded.

v_gene	d_gene	j_gene	abundance	CDR3aa	CDR3nt
TRBV7-2	.	TRBJ1-5	.	CASSGGGLFNQPQHF	TGTGCCAGCAGCGGGGGGGGTCTATTCAATCAGCCCCAGCATTTT
TRBV7-6	.	TRBJ2-3	.	CASSARTDTQYF	TGTGCCAGCAGCGCCCGCACAGATACGCAGTATTTT
TRBV11-2	.	TRBJ2-7	.	CASSLEGIGQYF	TGTGCCAGCAGCTTAGAAGGAATTGGGCAGTACTTC
TRBV19	TRBD1	TRBJ1-2	few	CASSGTGLNYGYTF	TGTGCCAGTTCCGGGACAGGGCTTAACTATGGCTACACCTTC
TRBV29-1	.	TRBJ2-3	.	CSGRSTDTQYF	TGCAGCGGCAGAAGCACAGATACGCAGTATTTT
TRBV19	TRBD2	TRBJ2-7	.	CASSTIAGSGEQYF	TGTGCCAGTAGTACAATAGCGGGGTCGGGGGAGCAGTACTTC
TRBV18	TRBD1	TRBJ2-7	.	CASSKDRGNSYEQYF	TGTGCCAGCTCCAAGGACAGGGGCAACTCCTACGAGCAGTACTTC
TRBV6-6	TRBD1	TRBJ1-2	few	CASSPTGGNNYGYTF	TGTGCCAGCAGCCCAACAGGGGGCAATAACTATGGCTACACCTTC
TRBV5-1	TRBD1	TRBJ2-5	.	CASSLWTGQQETQYF	TGCGCCAGCAGCTTGTGGACAGGGCAGCAAGAGACCCAGTACTTC
TRBV2	.	TRBJ1-4	.	CASSGGGHREQLFF	TGTGCCAGCAGTGGAGGCGGCCACCGGGAGCAACTGTTTTTT
TRBV7-3	TRBD2	TRBJ2-2	.	CASSLMGLNTGELFF	TGTGCCAGCAGCTTAATGGGACTAAACACCGGGGAGCTGTTTTTT
TRBV23-1	.	TRBJ1-2	once	CASSQSNGLRYGYTF	TGCGCCAGCAGTCAATCGAACGGACTCCGCTATGGCTACACCTTC
TRBV2	TRBD2	TRBJ2-7	.	CALRAGRSGSSYEQYF	TGTGCCCTGAGAGCTGGCCGTAGCGGGTCGTCGTACGAGCAGTACTTC
TRBV28	TRBD1	TRBJ1-2	.	CASSSPRGSSYGYTF	TGTGCCAGCAGTTCACCCAGGGGGAGTAGCTATGGCTACACCTTC
TRBV5-1	.	TRBJ1-2	few	CASSLVRGPYGYTF	TGCGCCAGCAGCTTGGTACGGGGTCCTTATGGCTACACCTTC
TRBV28	.	TRBJ1-2	.	CASSSGDYGYTF	TGTGCCAGCAGTTCAGGGGACTATGGCTACACCTTC
TRBV7-2	.	TRBJ2-5	.	CASSLGGMETQYF	TGTGCCAGCAGCTTAGGTGGGATGGAGACCCAGTACTTC
TRBV5-1	TRBD1	TRBJ1-1	.	CASSLSWTGAAFF	TGCGCCAGCAGCTTGAGTTGGACAGGGGCGGCTTTCTTT
TRBV7-9	.	TRBJ2-4	.	CASSLAGPVLAKNIQYF	TGTGCCAGCAGCTTAGCAGGGCCAGTACTAGCCAAAAACATTCAGTACTTC
TRBV7-3	.	TRBJ2-1	.	CASSLFAGSGNNEQFF	TGTGCCAGCAGCTTATTCGCAGGGTCGGGAAACAATGAGCAGTTCTTC
TRBV5-1	.	TRBJ2-2	.	CASSPSTAGELFF	TGCGCCAGCAGCCCAAGTACCGCCGGGGAGCTGTTTTTT
TRBV27	TRBD1	TRBJ1-5	once	CASGQAQNQPQHF	TGTGCCAGTGGACAGGCGCAGAATCAGCCCCAGCATTTT
TRBV2	TRBD2	TRBJ2-5	.	CASSGGGAGETQYF	TGTGCCAGCAGTGGCGGGGGGGCTGGAGAGACCCAGTACTTC
TRBV28	TRBD1	TRBJ1-1	few	CASSSPDRARTEAFF	TGTGCCAGCAGTTCCCCGGACAGGGCGAGGACTGAAGCTTTCTTT